The 8 T cell receptor beta chains presented below share a single source sample, sequenced in a study of T cell clonality in common variable immunodeficiency. Clones were read by immunoSEQ multiplex PCR, and TCRdb kept only the in-frame ones, dropping some. This sample carries 25,000 to 35,000 clones, none of them present only once. Antigen specificity for these receptors is unknown. Study conclusions and caveats: Fewer deletions and N-nucleotide insertions were reportedly seen in common variable immunodeficiency TCR beta sequences.

The material sequenced was peripheral blood mononuclear cells. These receptors all stem from a human donor with common variable immunodeficiency.

Many counts were recorded for this clone. The CDR3 end lies 3 residues beyond the end of the read and is filled in from the germline J gene. V and J are TRBV20-1 and TRBJ1-5, with 7 bases lining up with TRBD1. The V gene end was trimmed by 5 bases and the J gene end by 2 bases; junction bases not matched to a gene: 9. This CDR3 has 15 residues. The germline V gene encodes CDR1 DFQATT and CDR2 SNEGSKA (reference sequence). The chain's CDR3 is CSALQGLAGNQPQHF. CDR3 bases read: TGCAGTGCTTTACAGGGGCTGGCGGGCAATCAGCCC.

This clone was seen a handful of times. The sequence runs out 3 residues before the end of the CDR3; the remainder is reconstructed from the germline J gene. This sequence joins TRBV7-2 and TRBJ1-2; 7 nucleotides match TRBD1. The CDR3 length is 13 residues. Germline-derived CDR1 and CDR2 are SGHTA and FQGNSA. The CDR3 bases that were read are TGTGCCAGCAGCCTACAGGGGCTCGGAGGC. Amino acids: CASSLQGLGG. The whole CDR3 protein is CASSLQGLGGYTF.

A few counts support this clone. The read stops 3 residues short of the end of the CDR3; the missing end is completed from the germline J gene. The genes are TRBV6-1 and TRBJ2-6; tentative D call: TRBD2 (6 bases). Between the trimmed V and J ends, which lost 4 bases and 2 bases, there was a span of 9 bases. The CDR3 is 15 residues long. Germline V gene lookup returns CDR1 MNHNS and CDR2 SASEGT. The DNA read from the CDR3 is TGTGCCAGCAGTGGGGGGGAGGCTGGGGCCAACGTC. Protein product: CASSGGEAGANV. The whole CDR3 sequence reads CASSGGEAGANVLTF.

This clone was recorded at least ten times. The read ends 3 residues before the CDR3 terminus; that terminus is restored from the germline J gene. This chain connects TRBV7-9 to TRBJ2-5; the D gene is possibly TRBD1 (6 bases). Trimming removed 5 bases at V and 5 bases at J, with 18 bases between. This CDR3 spans 15 amino acids. Germline loops: CDR1 SEHNR, CDR2 FQNEAQ (reference sequence). The CDR3 here is CASSPVQGIAETQYF. The part of the CDR3 DNA that was read is TGTGCCAGCAGCCCAGTCCAGGGGATCGCGGAGACC.

On this clone: The CDR3 end is not reached by the read, which stops 3 residues before it; the germline J gene fills it in. The chain recombines TRBV7-6 with TRBJ2-2; possibly TRBD2 for D (5 bases). Germline-derived CDR1 and CDR2 are SGHVS and FNYEAQ. CDR3 length: 15 amino acids. V lost 2 bases and J lost 4, with 11 bases in between. The CDR3 is CASSLSRGSTGELFF. Partial CDR3 DNA: TGTGCCAGCAGCTTATCCCGGGGATCCACCGGGGAG.

This clone was picked up many times. Read coverage stops 3 residues before the CDR3 terminus; the germline J gene supplies the remainder. The chain carries TRBV6-2 or TRBV6-3 and TRBJ1-1; D uncertain. V was shortened by 2 bases and J by 1 base, with 5 bases between the two germline ends. Per the germline V gene, CDR1 is MNHEY and CDR2 is SVGEGT. There are 13 residues in the CDR3. The CDR3 is CASSYIKNTEAFF. The sequenced CDR3 bases are TGTGCCAGCAGTTACATCAAGAACACTGAA.

This clone showed up just a few times. From the germline J gene comes the end of the CDR3, since the read stops 3 residues before it. The J gene is TRBJ2-7, the V gene TRBV7-2; 9 bases fit TRBD2. The germline V gene encodes CDR1 SGHTA and CDR2 FQGNSA. The CDR3 totals 15 residues. V lost 2 bases and J lost 5; bases outside the gene matches: 7. The covered CDR3 bases are TGTGCCAGCAGCTTATGGGGCGGGGGGGCCAACGAG. Its translation: CASSLWGGGANE. The CDR3 reads in full as CASSLWGGGANEQYF.

Remarks on this clone: The read finishes 3 residues shy of the CDR3 end, and the germline J gene is used to complete it. The chain has TRBV7-9 and TRBJ1-1; 7 bases align to TRBD1. Germline values: CDR1 SEHNR, CDR2 FQNEAQ (reference sequence). The ends lost 4 bases at V and 0 bases at J; junction bases unmatched: 5. The CDR3 sequence is 15 residues long. The sequenced part of the CDR3 DNA is TGTGCCAGCAGCTCCGGGACAGCTATGAACACTGAA. Residues: CASSSGTAMNTE. The whole CDR3 sequence is CASSSGTAMNTEAFF.